Following are 24 T cell receptor beta chains from one sample sequenced in a study of T cell responses to AZD1222 COVID-19 vaccine. Assay used: immunoSEQ multiplex PCR; TCRdb lists only in-frame clones, some missing. The table records roughly 150,000 clones, about 90% of them present only once. This specimen consisted of peripheral blood, obtained on day 0 of AZD1222 vaccination. The source of these receptors is an adult in good health.

The chain uses TRBV27 and TRBJ1-1, with 7 nucleotides matching TRBD1. V lost 1 base to trimming and J lost 5 bases; unmatched junction nucleotides: 13. This CDR3 is 17 amino acids long. Germline V gives CDR1 MNHEY, CDR2 SMNVEV (reference sequence). The CDR3 sequence: CASSLYPPGGEGTEAFF. The CDR3 nucleotides read TGTGCCAGCAGTTTATACCCCCCAGGGGGGGAGGGGACTGAAGCTTTCTTT.

This clone was found a few times. The chain couples TRBV10-1 to TRBJ2-7; no definite D call. This CDR3 has 13 residues. The germline V and J ends were trimmed by 0 bases and 8 bases, with 11 bases remaining between them. Germline V lookup: CDR1 WNHNN, CDR2 SYGVQD (reference sequence). The CDR3 nucleotides read TGCGCCAGCAGTGAGTCGCGGCAGACCAAGCAGTACTTC. Amino acid sequence: CASSESRQTKQYF.

The chain carries TRBV5-6 and TRBJ1-6; D is undetermined. CDR1 SGHDT and CDR2 YYEEEE come from the germline V gene. Between the trimmed V and J ends, which lost 4 bases and 2 bases, there was a span of 4 bases. The CDR3 spans 13 residues. CDR3 protein: CASSGPYNSPLHF. CDR3 bases: TGTGCCAGCAGCGGACCCTATAATTCACCCCTCCACTTT.

The CDR3 sequence: CASSLWTGKYANTGELFF. The CDR3 DNA reads TGTGCCAGCAGTTTATGGACGGGCAAATACGCGAACACCGGGGAGCTGTTTTTT. The V gene is TRBV27, the J gene TRBJ2-2; D not resolved. The ends were cut back, 1 base at V and 0 bases at J, with 15 bases in the middle. Per germline, CDR1 MNHEY and CDR2 SMNVEV (reference sequence). This CDR3 is built from 18 residues.

The chain has TRBV28 and TRBJ2-5; the D is unclear. Trimming took 6 bases from V and 3 from J, leaving 14 bases between them. CDR3 length equals 14 residues. Germline CDR1 is MDHEN and CDR2 is SYDVKM. CDR3 nucleotides: TGTGCCAGCAGCCCCTCAAGTGGGGAAGAGACCCAGTACTTC. Translated: CASSPSSGEETQYF.

This chain uses TRBV5-6 with TRBJ1-6; D call uncertain. CDR1 is SGHDT, CDR2 YYEEEE, per germline. The CDR3 has 14 residues. V was shortened by 0 bases and J by 6 bases, with 7 bases between the two germline ends. The CDR3 DNA follows: TGTGCCAGCAGCTTGGGTCAGGTTAATTCACCCCTCCACTTT. It yields the protein CASSLGQVNSPLHF.

V usage is TRBV5-8 and J usage is TRBJ2-3, with TRBD1 matching 11 bases. The V segment lost 3 bases and the J segment 3 bases; nucleotides outside the gene matches: 6. This CDR3 is built from 16 residues. The germline gives CDR1 SGHTS, CDR2 YDEGEE. CDR3 DNA sequence: TGTGCCAGCAGCTGGGGACAGGGGGGACGAACAGATACGCAGTATTTT. Translation: CASSWGQGGRTDTQYF.

V gene TRBV5-4 combines with J gene TRBJ2-2; 11 nucleotides align to TRBD2. Germline CDR1 is SGHNT and CDR2 is YYREEE (reference sequence). The CDR3 loop spans 20 amino acids. Trimming removed 1 base from V and 0 bases from J; junction bases left unmatched: 11. CDR3 loop: CASSLTSGSSLFANTGELFF. CDR3 nucleotides: TGTGCCAGCAGCTTGACTAGCGGGAGCAGCCTGTTCGCGAACACCGGGGAGCTGTTTTTT.

The rearrangement joins TRBV4-2 to TRBJ1-5; maybe TRBD1 (5 bases). The germline V gene has CDR1 LGHNA and CDR2 YNFKEQ. The V gene lost 1 base and the J gene lost 7 bases, with 8 bases spanning the gap. This CDR3 spans 13 amino acids. CDR3 in DNA: TGTGCCAGCAGCCAAGGGGGGGTACAGCCCCAGCATTTT. This gives the protein CASSQGGVQPQHF.

The V and J genes are TRBV7-3 and TRBJ2-5; TRBD1 agrees at 8 bases. The CDR3 runs to 16 residues. In germline, CDR1 is SGHTA, CDR2 FQGTGA. V lost 1 base to trimming and J lost 5 bases; unmatched junction nucleotides: 9. For the CDR3, the DNA is TGTGCCAGCAGCTTAATGTTGACAGGGGATATGGAGACCCAGTACTTC. This gives the protein CASSLMLTGDMETQYF.

This clone was counted only a few times. The genes are TRBV30 and TRBJ1-4; D not certain. V was trimmed by 5 bases and J by 0 bases, leaving 13 bases between them. The CDR3 runs to 15 residues. The V gene's germline CDR1 is GTSNPN and CDR2 SVGIG (reference sequence). DNA for the CDR3: TGTGCCTGGGCAAGATCGGCTGCAACTAATGAAAAACTGTTTTTT. Its translation: CAWARSAATNEKLFF.

The V gene is TRBV6-5, the J gene TRBJ1-2; D is unresolved. CDR1 and CDR2 (germline): MNHEY, SVGAGI. V lost 6 bases, J lost 5 bases, and 7 bases lay in between. The CDR3 contains 11 residues. CDR3 nucleotides: TGTGCCAGCAGCCCCGGTTATGGCTACACCTTC. Translated: CASSPGYGYTF.

The chain couples TRBV6-5 to TRBJ1-3; D not resolved. CDR1 is MNHEY and CDR2 is SVGAGI in the germline V gene. The CDR3 consists of 14 residues. V was pared by 4 bases and J by 0 bases, with 7 bases between. The CDR3 nucleotides are TGTGCCAGCAGTTTCGGGTCCTCTGGAAACACCATATATTTT. Translation gives CASSFGSSGNTIYF.

V gene TRBV5-6 combines with J gene TRBJ2-1, with D hard to call. CDR3 length equals 15 residues. CDR1 is SGHDT and CDR2 is YYEEEE in the germline V gene. V was pared by 4 bases and J by 4 bases, with 15 bases between. The CDR3 sequence: CASSTRWTEYNEQFF. The CDR3 DNA is TGTGCCAGCAGCACAAGGTGGACGGAATACAATGAGCAGTTCTTC.

The chain has TRBV3-1 (or the pseudogene TRBV3-2) and TRBJ1-2; perhaps TRBD1 as D (5 bases). The CDR3 covers 18 residues. Trimming cost V 0 bases and J 8 bases, with 25 bases left between them. Germline-derived CDR1 and CDR2 are LGHDT and YNNKEL (reference sequence). CDR3 nucleotide sequence: TGTGCCAGCAGCCAAGACCGGGGCCGGATCCCCTATAAAGGGGGCTACACCTTC. Translating gives CASSQDRGRIPYKGGYTF.

This rearrangement joins TRBV6-1 to TRBJ2-7; 9 bases map to TRBD2. The CDR3 has 15 amino acids. The germline V gene encodes CDR1 MNHNS and CDR2 SASEGT. V dropped 1 base and J dropped 3; count of bases not matched to a gene: 4. In DNA form, the CDR3 reads TGTGCCAGCAGTGAAGGCCTAGCGGGACTCTACGAGCAGTACTTC. Translating gives CASSEGLAGLYEQYF.

This chain uses TRBV9 with TRBJ2-3; 8 bases fit TRBD2. The CDR3 sequence is 15 residues long. V dropped 3 bases and J dropped 4; count of bases not matched to a gene: 7. The germline gives CDR1 SGDLS, CDR2 YYNGEE. The CDR3 DNA reads TGTGCCAGCAGCGGAGCGGGAGTAGCGGCAGATACGCAGTATTTT. It specifies CASSGAGVAADTQYF.

The chain joins TRBV4-2 to TRBJ2-7; possible D gene TRBD2, 7 bases. This CDR3 region has 16 residues. The V gene lost 0 bases and the J gene lost 6 bases, with 18 bases spanning the gap. Germline CDR1 is LGHNA and CDR2 is YNFKEQ. DNA for the CDR3: TGTGCCAGCAGCCAAGAGACGGGGGGCGCGCTGATCGAGCAGTACTTC. Its protein is CASSQETGGALIEQYF.

The chain couples TRBV6-5 to TRBJ1-5; tentatively, D is TRBD1 (5 bases). Looked up from germline, CDR1 is MNHEY and CDR2 is SVGAGI. V was pared by 5 bases and J by 4 bases, with 12 bases between. The CDR3 length is 14 residues. The CDR3 bases are TGTGCCAGCAGTCCGGGGACGGATAATCAGCCCCAGCATTTT. Its protein product is CASSPGTDNQPQHF.

The V call is TRBV4-2, the J call TRBJ1-3; tentative D call: TRBD1 (5 bases). The CDR3 runs to 18 residues. Trimming removed 1 base from V and 0 bases from J, with 16 bases in between. Germline V gene lookup returns CDR1 LGHNA and CDR2 YNFKEQ. As DNA, the CDR3 is TGTGCCAGCAGCCAAGTAGGGGCCCGGGACGGCTCTGGAAACACCATATATTTT. Protein: CASSQVGARDGSGNTIYF.

J is TRBJ1-5 and V is TRBV6-6; D is unresolved. V shed 2 bases and J shed 7 bases, with 15 bases lying between them. Germline V gene sequence: CDR1 MNHNY, CDR2 SVGAGI (reference sequence). The CDR3 runs to 15 residues. In DNA form, the CDR3 reads TGTGCCAGCAGTTACGGGTGGGCGGGCCGGCAGCCCCAGCATTTT. Its protein is CASSYGWAGRQPQHF.

This chain uses TRBV24-1 with TRBJ1-5; D remains unclear. Trimming removed 3 bases from V and 7 bases from J, with 12 bases in between. This CDR3 comprises 14 residues. CDR1 is KGHDR, CDR2 SFDVKD, per germline. CDR3 nucleotides: TGTGCCACCAGTGATGCATTCATGGGACAGCCCCAGCATTTT. Its protein is CATSDAFMGQPQHF.

The sample holds one count of this clone. The V gene is TRBV7-9, the J gene TRBJ2-3; no reliable D call. The CDR3 consists of 16 residues. The V gene lost 2 bases and the J gene lost 0 bases, with 12 bases spanning the gap. Germline V gene data show CDR1 as SEHNR and CDR2 as FQNEAQ (reference sequence). The CDR3, as DNA: TGTGCCAGCAGCTTAATATTCAGGTCTAGCACAGATACGCAGTATTTT. Translated: CASSLIFRSSTDTQYF.

The V call is TRBV7-9, the J call TRBJ2-1; 8 bases match TRBD2. The CDR3 is made up of 17 amino acids. J gave up 9 bases and V 4 bases, and 17 bases lay outside the gene matches. CDR1 is SEHNR, CDR2 FQNEAQ, per germline (reference sequence). CDR3 region: CASSSRNERGPRGEQFF. CDR3 DNA sequence: TGTGCCAGCAGCTCCCGAAACGAGCGGGGGCCGAGGGGTGAGCAGTTCTTC.